This TCR beta chain was profiled in a study of T cell responses to AZD1222 COVID-19 vaccine. The CDR3 is 17 residues long. The germline V gene has CDR1 SGHVS and CDR2 FNYEAQ. V gave up 0 bases and J gave up 1 base, with 16 bases separating them. Profiling relied on immunoSEQ multiplex PCR, and the TCRdb table lists in-frame clones only, not all of them. The sample yields roughly 120,000 clones, 92% seen once. Overall study findings and caveats: Repertoires were sampled only after the peak T cell response.

As for this clone: Antigen unknown.

The clonotype was recovered from an adult who received the AZD1222 COVID-19 vaccine. V usage is TRBV7-6 and J usage is TRBJ2-7, with D tentatively TRBD1 or TRBD2 (6 bases each). The material sequenced was peripheral blood, taken 28 days after the second AZD1222 dose. CDR3 bases: TGTGCCAGCAGCTTAGCGCGGGGCAGGGGTCGTTCCTACGAGCAGTACTTC. It translates to CASSLARGRGRSYEQYF.